These 6 T cell receptor beta chains originate from one sample sequenced in a study of cytomegalovirus exposure and HLA in healthy donors. PCR primers comprised 60 Vbeta and 13 Jbeta primers. Repertoires were generated with immunoSEQ multiplex PCR, while TCRdb's copy carries only in-frame clones and drops some. The table shows about 90,000 clones, with 75% to 90% occurring only once. Material for sequencing was PBMCs. These TCRs come from a man aged 18 to 29 in good health and CMV-seronegative.

This clone was detected once. V is TRBV15 and J is TRBJ2-3; 7 bases agree with TRBD2. V was clipped by 2 bases and J by 2 bases; unmatched bases: 7. Germline assignment: CDR1 LNHNV and CDR2 YYDKDF (reference sequence). This CDR3 comprises 16 residues. The DNA for the CDR3 is TGTGCCACCAGCAGAATCCGCGGGAGACCCACAGATACGCAGTATTTT. Protein: CATSRIRGRPTDTQYF. Based on the CDR3 plus reference TRBV15 and TRBJ2-3, the full variable domain is DAMVIQNPRYQVTQFGKPVTLSCSQTLNHNVMYWYQQKSSQAPKLLFHYYDKDFNNEADTPDNFQSRRPNTSFCFLDIRSPGLGDTAMYLCATSRIRGRPTDTQYFGPGTRLTVL.

J is TRBJ2-1 and V is TRBV5-6, with D perhaps matching TRBD1 (7 bases). The CDR3 consists of 16 residues. V shed 1 base and J shed 6 bases, with 17 bases lying between them. CDR1 and CDR2 (germline): SGHDT, YYEEEE. The CDR3 spells CASSLPGGWFGNEQFF. Written as DNA, the CDR3 is TGTGCCAGCAGCTTGCCAGGGGGGTGGTTCGGCAATGAGCAGTTCTTC.

This clone occurred once. V gene TRBV14 combines with J gene TRBJ1-1; tentative D call: TRBD1 (6 bases). Trimming shortened V by 3 bases and J by 0 bases, and 14 bases separated the two germline ends. Per germline, CDR1 SGHDN and CDR2 FVKESK. CDR3 size: 16 residues. The CDR3 spells CASSHSGEAMNTEAFF. The CDR3 DNA reads as TGTGCCAGCAGCCACTCAGGGGAAGCGATGAACACTGAAGCTTTCTTT.

Only one count was recorded for this clone. The gene calls are TRBV6-6 and TRBJ2-5; TRBD1 aligns across 11 bases. The tail of the sequence fits TRBJ2-7 better, so the J call may be wrong. Germline CDR1 is MNHNY and CDR2 is SVGAGI (reference sequence). This CDR3 is built from 14 residues. The CDR3 loop reads CASSSDRGHYEQYF. CDR3 nucleotide sequence: TGTGCCAGCAGCTCGGACAGGGGGCATTACGAGCAGTACTTC.

This sequence joins TRBV28 and TRBJ1-5, with 7 bases aligning to TRBD1. The germline V gene has CDR1 MDHEN and CDR2 SYDVKM. The CDR3 has 19 residues. V dropped 6 bases and J dropped 6; count of bases not matched to a gene: 23. The DNA of the CDR3 is TGTGCCAGCAGGCAGAGCCGGGACAAACAGGGGCGAGGGGGTCAGCCCCAGCATTTT. It codes for CASRQSRDKQGRGGQPQHF.

This sequence joins TRBV2 and TRBJ2-2; 9 nucleotides match TRBD1. The CDR3 extends over 15 amino acids. After removal of 6 bases from V and 4 bases from J, the junction contained 6 bases not matched to a gene. CDR1 SNHLY and CDR2 FYNNEI come from the germline V gene. The CDR3 region has the DNA TGTGCCAGCAGCACCGGGACAGGGATCACCGGGGAGCTGTTTTTT. Its protein is CASSTGTGITGELFF.